This T cell receptor (beta chain) appears in the sequencing data of a study of blood T cell repertoires in COVID-19. Germline-derived CDR1 and CDR2 are GTSNPN and SVGIG (reference sequence). The CDR3 has 15 residues. With 2 bases clipped from V and 2 bases from J, the junction kept 5 bases outside the gene matches. TCRdb's table, derived via immunoSEQ multiplex PCR, lists solely in-frame clones and lacks some. Here the sample spans 310,000 or so clones, around 88% being singletons. The sequence came from a woman aged 25 to 45 who had recovered from COVID-19. The gene calls are TRBV30 and TRBJ1-2; 10 positions agree with TRBD1. Sequenced: peripheral blood. In nucleotides, the CDR3 is TGTGCCTGGAGTCTCCGGGACAGGGGAAACTATGGCTACACCTTC. As protein: CAWSLRDRGNYGYTF.